The T cell receptor (beta chain) described here comes from a study of CD8+ T cells in alopecia areata. As to treatment: oral pan-JAK inhibitor, 5-10 mg twice daily. Peripheral blood, together with lesional scalp punch biopsies, was collected from alopecia areata patients. cDNA serving as the sequencing template came from extracted, reverse transcribed RNA. Sequencing used immunoSEQ multiplex PCR; TCRdb keeps in-frame clones, though not all of them. This table holds more than 90,000 clones, roughly 60% found once. The CDR3 totals 12 residues. Trimming took 1 base from V and 7 from J, leaving 7 bases between them. The V gene's germline CDR1 is GTSNPN and CDR2 SVGIG (reference sequence). Study-level results: TCR sharing across patients was less clear than in mice, possibly HLA-related.

About this clone itself: Antigen unknown.

Sample: CD8+ T cells sorted from blood, taken at week 4, from a patient treated with tofacitinib. The chain couples TRBV30 to TRBJ2-2; D gene ambiguous. This TCR derives from a human donor with alopecia areata. CDR3 nucleotide sequence: TGTGCCTGGAGTGGCCTTGTCGGGGAGCTGTTTTTT. This sequence encodes CAWSGLVGELFF.